Below, 16 T cell receptor beta chains from the same sample are listed, as sequenced in a study of cytomegalovirus exposure and HLA in healthy donors. PCR employed 60 Vbeta and 13 Jbeta primers. Produced via immunoSEQ multiplex PCR; TCRdb's table is partial and in-frame only. Of 140,000 to 150,000 clones listed, more than 60% were seen once; the top ten hold around 6.3%. The sequenced sample was PBMCs. The receptors originated from a woman aged 60-75 years in good health and CMV-seronegative.

This chain uses TRBV4-3 with TRBJ2-3, with D maybe TRBD1 (5 bases). The CDR3 runs to 17 residues. With 1 base removed from V and 2 bases from J, the gap between germline ends came to 16 bases. Germline V gives CDR1 LGHNA, CDR2 YSLEER. The CDR3 loop reads CASSQVLQGRNTDTQYF. CDR3 nucleotide sequence: TGCGCCAGCAGCCAAGTCCTGCAGGGTAGAAACACAGATACGCAGTATTTT.

The table lists this clone with a count of one. The CDR3 DNA is TGCAGCGTTGAACAGGGGGCGGGTGGAGAGACCCAGTACTTC. This codes for CSVEQGAGGETQYF. This sequence joins TRBV29-1 and TRBJ2-5; the match to TRBD1 covers 8 bases. The CDR3 has 14 residues. V gave up 2 bases and J gave up 4 bases; unmatched junction bases: 6. Germline CDR1 is SQVTM and CDR2 is ANQGSEA.

This clone has more than one count but fewer than ten. V usage is TRBV2 and J usage is TRBJ2-3; D gene uncertain. Between the trimmed V and J ends, which lost 0 bases and 2 bases, there was a span of 9 bases. Germline V gene lookup returns CDR1 SNHLY and CDR2 FYNNEI. The CDR3 loop spans 15 amino acids. The CDR3 bases are TGTGCCAGCAGTGAAGCGCGCGGCCCCACAGATACGCAGTATTTT. Translating it yields CASSEARGPTDTQYF.

The V call is TRBV27, the J call TRBJ2-7, with 9 bases fitting TRBD1. V gave up 8 bases and J gave up 6 bases; unmatched junction bases: 8. CDR3 length: 13 amino acids. CDR1 and CDR2 from the germline V gene are MNHEY and SMNVEV (reference sequence). CDR3 residues: CASRPGTGTEQYF. The DNA of the CDR3 is TGTGCCAGCCGCCCCGGGACAGGGACCGAGCAGTACTTC.

V and J are TRBV9 and TRBJ2-7; TRBD1 is a possible D gene (6 bases). Germline-derived CDR1 and CDR2 are SGDLS and YYNGEE. Trimming stripped 0 bases from V and 3 bases from J, with 13 bases between. This CDR3 spans 15 amino acids. Written as DNA, the CDR3 is TGTGCCAGCAGCGTAGATCCAGGGGCAGGCTACGAGCAGTACTTC. This gives the protein CASSVDPGAGYEQYF.

The chain combines TRBV2 with TRBJ2-2, with a weak D call TRBD1 (6 bases). Trimming removed 4 bases at V and 5 bases at J, with 14 bases between. The CDR3 is 15 residues long. The V gene's germline CDR1 is SNHLY and CDR2 FYNNEI. In nucleotides, the CDR3 is TGTGCCAGCAGTGTATTGAGGGGGAATACCGGGGAGCTGTTTTTT. The encoded protein is CASSVLRGNTGELFF.

The rearrangement joins TRBV6-5 to TRBJ1-1; D unclear. This CDR3 has 13 residues. With 5 bases removed from V and 8 bases from J, the gap between germline ends came to 15 bases. CDR1 MNHEY and CDR2 SVGAGI come from the germline V gene. The CDR3 nucleotides read TGTGCCAGCAGTGACCTTGGGCCCAGGGAAGCTTTCTTT. Amino acids: CASSDLGPREAFF.

The chain carries TRBV2 and TRBJ2-1, with 11 nucleotides matching TRBD1. The CDR3 consists of 15 residues. CDR1 and CDR2 (germline): SNHLY, FYNNEI. Trimming took 6 bases from V and 7 from J; bases not matched to a gene: 8. Here the CDR3 DNA reads TGTGCCAGCAGCTCGGACAGGGGGCTTAGAAATGAGCAGTTCTTC. Its translation: CASSSDRGLRNEQFF.

The chain uses TRBV19 and TRBJ1-6, with D unresolved. Germline V gene lookup returns CDR1 LNHDA and CDR2 SQIVND (reference sequence). Between the trimmed V and J ends, which lost 7 bases and 6 bases, there was a span of 13 bases. The CDR3 consists of 14 residues. The CDR3 DNA sequence: TGTGCCAGTACGGGGAGGACCCCTAATTCACCCCTCCACTTT. This sequence encodes CASTGRTPNSPLHF.

V usage is TRBV6-5 and J usage is TRBJ1-1; 9 bases are shared with TRBD1. CDR3 length: 13 amino acids. CDR1 and CDR2 from the germline V gene are MNHEY and SVGAGI. V was clipped by 6 bases and J by 5 bases; unmatched bases: 4. The DNA of the CDR3 is TGTGCCAGCAGCGGGACAGGGCGAACTGAAGCTTTCTTT. This translates into CASSGTGRTEAFF.

The chain has TRBV10-3 and TRBJ1-2; TRBD1 might be the D (5 bases). Germline CDR1 ENHRY, CDR2 SYGVKD. The CDR3 is made up of 14 amino acids. The ends were cut back, 6 bases at V and 5 bases at J, with 16 bases in the middle. This CDR3 is CAISPGGPVYGYTF. The CDR3 nucleotides are TGTGCCATCAGCCCCGGGGGACCCGTTTATGGCTACACCTTC.

The V and J genes are TRBV18 and TRBJ2-5; 9 bases line up with TRBD1. The end of the DNA is better explained by TRBJ2-7, so the J call may be wrong. The CDR3 covers 15 residues. Germline lookup yields CDR1 KGHSH and CDR2 LQKENI. DNA of the CDR3: TGTGCCAGCTCACTTTCCGGGACAGGGCCCTACGAGCAGTACTTC. Protein: CASSLSGTGPYEQYF.

This rearrangement joins TRBV15 to TRBJ2-3; the D is unclear. V gave up 1 base and J gave up 2 bases, with 7 bases separating them. Germline loops: CDR1 LNHNV, CDR2 YYDKDF (reference sequence). The CDR3 is 14 residues long. The CDR3 loop reads CATSRGHITDTQYF. Here the CDR3 DNA reads TGTGCCACCAGCAGAGGACACATCACAGATACGCAGTATTTT.

The CDR3 loop is CASSVERGRNQPQHF. CDR3 nucleotides: TGTGCCAGCAGTGTGGAAAGGGGCCGCAATCAGCCCCAGCATTTT. The chain uses TRBV6-1 and TRBJ1-5; the D gene is possibly TRBD1 (5 bases). CDR3 length equals 15 residues. Trimming took 4 bases from V and 2 from J, leaving 12 bases between them. Germline CDR1 and CDR2: MNHNS and SASEGT.

The chain links TRBV19 to TRBJ1-1, with a weak D call TRBD1 (6 bases). V gave up 4 bases and J gave up 0 bases, with 18 bases separating them. CDR1 is LNHDA and CDR2 is SQIVND in the germline V gene (reference sequence). The CDR3 extends over 17 amino acids. The CDR3 nucleotides are TGTGCCAGTAGTAATGGGGGCAGTGGGACACTGAACACTGAAGCTTTCTTT. Translation gives CASSNGGSGTLNTEAFF.

The chain carries TRBV29-1 and TRBJ2-7, with TRBD2 matching 7 bases. Germline CDR1 reads SQVTM; CDR2 reads ANQGSEA. The CDR3 extends over 13 amino acids. The V segment lost 1 base and the J segment 7 bases; nucleotides outside the gene matches: 7. This CDR3 reads CSVEVTSSGEQYF. In DNA form, the CDR3 reads TGCAGCGTTGAAGTGACTAGCTCGGGGGAGCAGTACTTC.